This TCR beta chain is drawn from a study of cytotoxic CD8 clonotypes in ibrutinib-treated CLL. Only one count was recorded for this clone. The CDR3 is 14 amino acids. Trimming cost V 1 base and J 4 bases, with 9 bases left between them. The germline CDR1 and CDR2 sequences are MNHEY and SMNVEV (reference sequence). The protocol was immunoSEQ multiplex PCR, while the TCRdb copy is restricted to in-frame clones and leaves out a portion. This sample has about 310,000 clones, with around four fifths found just once. Specimen: PBMCs, collected before ibrutinib treatment. The rearrangement uses TRBV27 and TRBJ2-3; no firm D call. This clonotype originated in a human donor with chronic lymphocytic leukemia. CDR3 in amino acids: CASSLFSSPDTQYF. CDR3 in DNA: TGTGCCAGCAGTTTATTTTCCAGCCCAGATACGCAGTATTTT.